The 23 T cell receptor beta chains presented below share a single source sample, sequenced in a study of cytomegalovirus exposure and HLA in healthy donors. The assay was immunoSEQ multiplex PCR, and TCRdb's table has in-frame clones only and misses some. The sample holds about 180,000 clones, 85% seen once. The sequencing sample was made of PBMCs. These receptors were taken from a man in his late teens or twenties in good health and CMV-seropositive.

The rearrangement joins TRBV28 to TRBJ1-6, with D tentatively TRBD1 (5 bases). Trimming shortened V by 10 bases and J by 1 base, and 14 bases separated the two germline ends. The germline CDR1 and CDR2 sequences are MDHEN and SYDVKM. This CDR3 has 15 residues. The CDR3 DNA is TGTGCCACCCGAGGGGAGGCTTCCTATAATTCACCCCTCCACTTT. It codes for CATRGEASYNSPLHF.

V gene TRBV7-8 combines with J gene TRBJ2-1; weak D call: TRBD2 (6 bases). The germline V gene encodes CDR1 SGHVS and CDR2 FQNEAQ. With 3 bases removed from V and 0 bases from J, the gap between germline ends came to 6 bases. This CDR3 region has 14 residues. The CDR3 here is CASSFGSSYNEQFF. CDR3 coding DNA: TGTGCCAGCAGCTTCGGGAGCTCCTACAATGAGCAGTTCTTC.

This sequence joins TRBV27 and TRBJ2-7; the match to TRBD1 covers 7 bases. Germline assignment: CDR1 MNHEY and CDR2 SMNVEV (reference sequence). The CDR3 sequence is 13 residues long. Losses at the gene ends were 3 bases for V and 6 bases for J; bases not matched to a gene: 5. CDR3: CASSFSRQGEQYF. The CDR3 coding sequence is TGTGCCAGCAGTTTTTCCCGACAGGGCGAGCAGTACTTC.

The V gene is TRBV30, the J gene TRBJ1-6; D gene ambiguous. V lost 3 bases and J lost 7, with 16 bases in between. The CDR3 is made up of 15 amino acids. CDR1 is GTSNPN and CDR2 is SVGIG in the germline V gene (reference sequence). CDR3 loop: CAWSPTERENSPLHF. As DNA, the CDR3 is TGTGCCTGGAGCCCCACTGAGAGGGAAAATTCACCCCTCCACTTT.

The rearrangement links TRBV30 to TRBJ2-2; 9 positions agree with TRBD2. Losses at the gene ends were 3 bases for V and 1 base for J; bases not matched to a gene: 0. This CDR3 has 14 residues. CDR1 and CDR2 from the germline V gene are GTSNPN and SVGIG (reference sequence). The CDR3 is CAWRTSGNTGELFF. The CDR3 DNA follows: TGTGCCTGGAGGACTAGCGGGAACACCGGGGAGCTGTTTTTT.

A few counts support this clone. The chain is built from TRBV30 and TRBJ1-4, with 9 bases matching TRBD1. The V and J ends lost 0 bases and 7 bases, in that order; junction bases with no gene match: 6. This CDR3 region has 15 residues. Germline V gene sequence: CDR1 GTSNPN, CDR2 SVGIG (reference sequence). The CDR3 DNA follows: TGTGCCTGGAGTGTAGGGGACAGGGTGGGTGAAAAACTGTTTTTT. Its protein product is CAWSVGDRVGEKLFF.

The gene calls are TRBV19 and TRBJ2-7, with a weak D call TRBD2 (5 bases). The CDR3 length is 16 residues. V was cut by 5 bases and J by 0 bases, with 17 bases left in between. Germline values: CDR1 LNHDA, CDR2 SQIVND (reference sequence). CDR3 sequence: CASSLRPTEVSYEQYF. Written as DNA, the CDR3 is TGTGCCAGTAGTCTTAGACCGACGGAGGTCTCCTACGAGCAGTACTTC.

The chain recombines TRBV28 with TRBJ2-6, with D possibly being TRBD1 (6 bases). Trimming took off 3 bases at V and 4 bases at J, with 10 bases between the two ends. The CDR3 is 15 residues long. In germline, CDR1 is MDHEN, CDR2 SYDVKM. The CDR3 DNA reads TGTGCCAGCAGTTTTACAGGGTTCGGGGCCAACGTCCTGACTTTC. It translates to CASSFTGFGANVLTF.

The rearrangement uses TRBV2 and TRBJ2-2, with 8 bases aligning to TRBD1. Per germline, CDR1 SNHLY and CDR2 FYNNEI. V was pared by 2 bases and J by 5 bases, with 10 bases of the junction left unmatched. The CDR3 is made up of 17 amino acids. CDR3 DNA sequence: TGTGCCAGCAGTGAAATGGGGCAGGGGGCTTGGACCGGGGAGCTGTTTTTT. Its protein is CASSEMGQGAWTGELFF.

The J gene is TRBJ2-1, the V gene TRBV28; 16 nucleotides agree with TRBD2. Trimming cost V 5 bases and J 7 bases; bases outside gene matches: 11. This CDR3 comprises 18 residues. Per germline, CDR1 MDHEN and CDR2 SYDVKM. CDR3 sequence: CASSILEGLAGGDNEQFF. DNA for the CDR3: TGTGCCAGCAGTATATTAGAGGGACTAGCGGGAGGGGATAATGAGCAGTTCTTC.

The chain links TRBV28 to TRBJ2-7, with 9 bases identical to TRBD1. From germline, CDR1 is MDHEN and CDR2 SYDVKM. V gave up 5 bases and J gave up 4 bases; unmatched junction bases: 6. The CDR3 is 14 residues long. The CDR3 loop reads CASSLTGGLYEQYF. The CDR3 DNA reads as TGTGCCAGCAGTCTTACAGGGGGCCTGTACGAGCAGTACTTC.

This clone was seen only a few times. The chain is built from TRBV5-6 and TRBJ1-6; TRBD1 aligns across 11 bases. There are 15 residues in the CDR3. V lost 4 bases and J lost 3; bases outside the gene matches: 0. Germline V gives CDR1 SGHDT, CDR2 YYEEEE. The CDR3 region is CASSGTGGYNSPLHF. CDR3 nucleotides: TGTGCCAGCAGCGGGACAGGGGGCTATAATTCACCCCTCCACTTT. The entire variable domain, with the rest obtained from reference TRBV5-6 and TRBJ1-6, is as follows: DAGVTQSPTHLIKTRGQQVTLRCSPKSGHDTVSWYQQALGQGPQFIFQYYEEEERQRGNFPDRFSGHQFPNYSSELNVNALLLGDSALYLCASSGTGGYNSPLHFGNGTRLTVT.

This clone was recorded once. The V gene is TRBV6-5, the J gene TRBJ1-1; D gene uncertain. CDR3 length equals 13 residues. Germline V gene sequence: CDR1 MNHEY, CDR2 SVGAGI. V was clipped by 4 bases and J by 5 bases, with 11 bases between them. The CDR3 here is CASSSRPGTEAFF. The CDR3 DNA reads TGTGCCAGCAGTTCCCGCCCCGGGACTGAAGCTTTCTTT.

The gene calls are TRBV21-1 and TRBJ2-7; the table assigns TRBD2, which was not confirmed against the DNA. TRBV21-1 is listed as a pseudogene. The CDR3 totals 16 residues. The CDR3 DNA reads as TGTGCCAGCAGCAAAACAGGACTACCCCTTCCCTACGAGCAGTACTTC. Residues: CASSKTGLPLPYEQYF.

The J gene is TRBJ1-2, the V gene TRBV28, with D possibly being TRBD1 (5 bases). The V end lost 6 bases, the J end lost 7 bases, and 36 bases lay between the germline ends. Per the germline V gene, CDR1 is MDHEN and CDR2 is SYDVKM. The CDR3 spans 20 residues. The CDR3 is CASRLYPRGGRDPGITGYTF. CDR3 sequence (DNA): TGTGCCAGCAGACTTTACCCTCGGGGGGGTCGGGACCCCGGGATAACTGGCTACACCTTC.

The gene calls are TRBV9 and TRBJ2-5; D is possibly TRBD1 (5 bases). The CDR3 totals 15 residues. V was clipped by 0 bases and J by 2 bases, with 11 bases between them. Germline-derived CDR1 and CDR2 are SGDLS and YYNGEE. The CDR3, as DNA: TGTGCCAGCAGCGTAGCTGGGGCGGTTCAAGAGACCCAGTACTTC. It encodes CASSVAGAVQETQYF.

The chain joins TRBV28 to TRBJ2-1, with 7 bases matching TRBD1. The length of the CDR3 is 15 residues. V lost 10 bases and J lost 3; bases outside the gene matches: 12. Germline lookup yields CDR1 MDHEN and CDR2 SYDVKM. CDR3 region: CAIQAGTVGYNEQFF. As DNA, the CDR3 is TGTGCCATCCAAGCCGGGACAGTGGGCTACAATGAGCAGTTCTTC.

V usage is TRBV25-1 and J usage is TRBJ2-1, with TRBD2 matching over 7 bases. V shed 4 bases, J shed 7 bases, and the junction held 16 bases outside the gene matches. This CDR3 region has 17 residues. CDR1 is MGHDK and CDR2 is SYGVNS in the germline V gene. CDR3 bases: TGTGCCAGCAGTGCCCCGATGTTGTGGGGAGGGATTAATGAGCAGTTCTTC. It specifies CASSAPMLWGGINEQFF.

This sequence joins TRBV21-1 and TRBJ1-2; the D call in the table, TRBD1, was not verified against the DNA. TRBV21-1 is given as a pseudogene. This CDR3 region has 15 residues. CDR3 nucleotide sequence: TGTGCCAGCAGCAAAGCTTTCCGGACAGGGTATGGCTACACCTTC. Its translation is CASSKAFRTGYGYTF.

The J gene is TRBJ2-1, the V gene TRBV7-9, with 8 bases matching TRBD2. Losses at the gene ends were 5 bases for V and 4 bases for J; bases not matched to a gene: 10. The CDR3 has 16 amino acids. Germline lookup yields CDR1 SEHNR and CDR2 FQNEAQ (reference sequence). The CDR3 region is CASSPPGGLAYNEQFF. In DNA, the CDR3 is TGTGCCAGCAGCCCACCGGGGGGGCTCGCTTACAATGAGCAGTTCTTC.

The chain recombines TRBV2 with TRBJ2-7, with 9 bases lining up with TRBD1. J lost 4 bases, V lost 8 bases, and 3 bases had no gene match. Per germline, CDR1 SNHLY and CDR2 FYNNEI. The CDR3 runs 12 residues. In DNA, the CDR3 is TGTGCCAGCGGGACAGGGCTTTACGAGCAGTACTTC. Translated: CASGTGLYEQYF.

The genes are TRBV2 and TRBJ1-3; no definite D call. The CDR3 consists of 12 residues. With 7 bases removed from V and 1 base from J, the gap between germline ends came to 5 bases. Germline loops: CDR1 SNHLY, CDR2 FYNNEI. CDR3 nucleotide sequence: TGTGCCAGCATGCGTTCTGGAAACACCATATATTTT. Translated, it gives CASMRSGNTIYF.

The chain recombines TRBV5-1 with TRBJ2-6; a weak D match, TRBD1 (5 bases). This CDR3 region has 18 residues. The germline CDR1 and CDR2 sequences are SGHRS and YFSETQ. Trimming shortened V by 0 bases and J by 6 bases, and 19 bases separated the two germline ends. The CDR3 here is CASSLGPAGLSSANVLTF. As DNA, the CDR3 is TGCGCCAGCAGCTTGGGACCGGCAGGGCTTAGCTCGGCCAACGTCCTGACTTTC.